Presented here are 13 T cell receptor beta chains from one specimen sequenced in a study of graft-versus-host responses after intestinal transplantation. TCRdb's table, derived via immunoSEQ multiplex PCR, lists solely in-frame clones and lacks some. The table shows about 93,000 clones, with over 85% occurring only once. These TCRs' antigens remain unknown. The specimen was unstimulated CD8+ T cells sorted from spleen or lymph node cells, collected before intestinal transplant. Receptors were obtained from a human donor who received an intestinal transplant.

This chain links TRBV29-1 with TRBJ2-2; D remains unclear. V lost 0 bases, J lost 1 base, and 9 bases lay in between. CDR3 length equals 15 residues. The germline V gene has CDR1 SQVTM and CDR2 ANQGSEA. The CDR3 DNA sequence: TGCAGCGTTGAAGATTCGAGATGGAACACCGGGGAGCTGTTTTTT. This codes for CSVEDSRWNTGELFF.

The chain links TRBV6-1 to TRBJ1-1; 9 bases are shared with TRBD1. Per the germline V gene, CDR1 is MNHNS and CDR2 is SASEGT. The CDR3 is 17 residues long. J gave up 5 bases and V 3 bases, and 13 bases lay outside the gene matches. The DNA for the CDR3 is TGTGCCAGCAGTGATCTTCGGGACAGGGAAGGAGAAACTGAAGCTTTCTTT. Translation gives CASSDLRDREGETEAFF.

The chain carries TRBV5-3 and TRBJ2-5; 7 nucleotides match TRBD1. TRBV5-3 is an ORF, and what it does is uncertain. The J segment lost 2 bases and the V segment lost 6 bases, leaving 7 bases of the junction unmatched. This CDR3 is 14 amino acids long. CDR3: CARTNRGRQETQYF. CDR3 nucleotide sequence: TGTGCCAGAACCAACAGGGGTCGACAAGAGACCCAGTACTTC.

The V gene is TRBV29-1, the J gene TRBJ2-3, with TRBD1 matching over 9 bases. CDR3 size: 15 residues. The V segment lost 5 bases and the J segment 3 bases; nucleotides outside the gene matches: 9. Germline values: CDR1 SQVTM, CDR2 ANQGSEA. The CDR3 DNA sequence: TGCAGCGTTCCCTTAACAGGGGGCGTAACAGATACGCAGTATTTT. Protein sequence: CSVPLTGGVTDTQYF.

The chain employs TRBV7-2 and TRBJ2-1, with 10 bases matching TRBD2. The CDR3 length is 18 residues. Germline V gene lookup returns CDR1 SGHTA and CDR2 FQGNSA. The trim removed 5 bases at V and 9 bases at J, leaving 19 bases unmatched. The CDR3 loop is CASSVDDASGLALSEQFF. As DNA, the CDR3 is TGTGCCAGCAGCGTAGACGACGCTTCGGGACTAGCGTTGAGTGAGCAGTTCTTC.

This clone was counted a single time. V usage is TRBV14 and J usage is TRBJ2-1, with 7 bases matching TRBD2. The CDR3 length is 15 residues. V gave up 5 bases and J gave up 9 bases; unmatched junction bases: 13. Germline V CDR1 and CDR2: SGHDN, FVKESK. CDR3 in amino acids: CASSVTPSGTVEQFF. CDR3 DNA: TGTGCCAGCAGCGTTACCCCCAGCGGGACGGTTGAGCAGTTCTTC.

The chain has TRBV6-5 and TRBJ2-1; TRBD1 matches at 10 bases. Germline V CDR1 and CDR2: MNHEY, SVGAGI. V lost 5 bases, J lost 9 bases, and 4 bases stayed unmatched. The CDR3 spans 13 residues. In DNA form, the CDR3 reads TGTGCCAGCAGTCTGGGACAGGGGATTGAGCAGTTCTTC. As protein: CASSLGQGIEQFF.

The J gene is TRBJ2-1, the V gene TRBV27, with D perhaps TRBD2 (6 bases). V was pared by 5 bases and J by 8 bases, with 13 bases between. Germline CDR1 and CDR2: MNHEY and SMNVEV (reference sequence). The CDR3 spans 13 residues. The CDR3 spells CASSHGGPYEQFF. The CDR3 DNA reads TGTGCCAGCAGTCACGGAGGGCCCTATGAGCAGTTCTTC.

CDR3 protein: CASSQDIGLSGRLTGELFF. The CDR3 DNA is TGCGCCAGCAGCCAAGATATCGGGTTGAGCGGGAGGTTGACCGGGGAGCTGTTTTTT. The J gene is TRBJ2-2, the V gene TRBV4-1, with TRBD2 identical over 9 bases. V was pared by 0 bases and J by 5 bases, with 13 bases of the junction left unmatched. The CDR3 consists of 19 residues. Per germline, CDR1 MGHRA and CDR2 YSYEKL.

The chain joins TRBV7-9 to TRBJ2-1; D remains unclear. Germline V lookup: CDR1 SEHNR, CDR2 FQNEAQ (reference sequence). Trimming stripped 4 bases from V and 6 bases from J, with 13 bases between. The CDR3 contains 14 residues. CDR3 nucleotide sequence: TGTGCCAGCAGCTCCACCCAGGCGCCCAATGAGCAGTTCTTC. Protein product: CASSSTQAPNEQFF.

The rearrangement uses TRBV27 and TRBJ1-5, with D possibly matching TRBD1 (5 bases). Germline V gene lookup returns CDR1 MNHEY and CDR2 SMNVEV (reference sequence). The V and J ends lost 3 bases and 6 bases respectively, with 9 bases between them. The CDR3 is 13 amino acids. The CDR3 DNA reads TGTGCCAGCAGTTTTGGGGCTTTTCAGCCCCAGCATTTT. It specifies CASSFGAFQPQHF.

V and J are TRBV5-6 and TRBJ2-2; D is perhaps TRBD2 (6 bases). The CDR3 has 14 residues. Trimming stripped 4 bases from V and 4 bases from J, with 11 bases between. Germline V gene data show CDR1 as SGHDT and CDR2 as YYEEEE. CDR3: CASSVIAVTGELFF. The CDR3 coding sequence is TGTGCCAGCAGCGTAATAGCGGTCACCGGGGAGCTGTTTTTT.

The rearrangement uses TRBV4-3 and TRBJ1-2, with a tentative D call TRBD1 (5 bases). The CDR3 has 14 amino acids. Germline CDR1 is LGHNA and CDR2 is YSLEER. V lost 1 base and J 4 bases, leaving 10 bases between the germline ends. In nucleotides, the CDR3 is TGCGCCAGCAGCCAAGCGGGAGGGGCCTATGGCTACACCTTC. This encodes CASSQAGGAYGYTF.